The sequence of this T cell receptor beta chain was determined in a study of technical replicates of blood from a handful of donors. CDR3 length equals 14 residues. V dropped 2 bases and J dropped 8 bases, with 15 bases sitting between them. Germline loops: CDR1 MRHNA, CDR2 SNTAGT. Clones were sequenced by immunoSEQ multiplex PCR, and TCRdb holds only the in-frame ones, with some missing. The sample has some 71,000 clones, 95% to 98% seen once. The sample taken for sequencing was T cells isolated from PBMCs. The genes are TRBV6-4 and TRBJ1-2; a weak D match, TRBD1 (6 bases). This TCR was recovered from a human donor in good health. CDR3 nucleotide sequence: TGTGCCAGCAGTGACCGATCGGACAGTATCGGCTACACCTTC. It codes for CASSDRSDSIGYTF.